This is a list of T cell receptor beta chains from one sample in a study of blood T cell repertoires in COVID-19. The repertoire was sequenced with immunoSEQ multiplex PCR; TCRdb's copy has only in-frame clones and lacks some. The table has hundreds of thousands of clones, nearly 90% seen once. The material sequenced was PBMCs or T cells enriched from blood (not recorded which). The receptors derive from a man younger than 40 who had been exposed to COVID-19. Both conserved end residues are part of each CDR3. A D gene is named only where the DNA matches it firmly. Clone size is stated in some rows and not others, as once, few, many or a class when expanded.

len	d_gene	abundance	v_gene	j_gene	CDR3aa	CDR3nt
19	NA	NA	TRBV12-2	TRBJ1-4	CASRSFRDRGKSTNEKLFF	TGTGCAAGTCGCTCTTTCCGGGACAGGGGGAAGTCAACTAATGAAAAACTGTTTTTT
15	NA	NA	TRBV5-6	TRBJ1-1	CASSLVGRVNTEAFF	TGTGCCAGCAGCTTGGTGGGCAGGGTGAACACTGAAGCTTTCTTT
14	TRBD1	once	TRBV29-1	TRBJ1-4	CSVADRVKGEKLFF	TGCAGCGTTGCGGACAGGGTAAAGGGGGAAAAACTGTTTTTT
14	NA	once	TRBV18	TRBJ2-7	CASSPSADSYEQYF	TGTGCCAGCTCACCCTCAGCGGATTCCTACGAGCAGTACTTC
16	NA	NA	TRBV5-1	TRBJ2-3	CASSLVGEGGTDTQYF	TGCGCCAGCAGCTTGGTGGGAGAGGGGGGCACAGATACGCAGTATTTT
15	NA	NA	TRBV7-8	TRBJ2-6	CASSLGVSGANVLTF	TGTGCCAGCAGCTTAGGAGTCTCTGGGGCCAACGTCCTGACTTTC
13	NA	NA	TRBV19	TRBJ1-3	CASSIYGLDTIYF	TGTGCCAGTAGTATATACGGTTTAGACACCATATATTTT
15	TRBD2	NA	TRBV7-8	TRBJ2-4	CASSWGGGAKNIQYF	TGTGCCAGCAGCTGGGGCGGGGGGGCCAAAAACATTCAGTACTTC
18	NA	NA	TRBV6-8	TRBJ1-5	CASSYSYRSGSLTQPQHF	TGTGCCAGCAGTTACTCGTATCGGTCAGGGTCACTAACTCAGCCCCAGCATTTT
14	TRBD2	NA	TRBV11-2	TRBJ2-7	CASATGLAGYEQYF	TGTGCCAGCGCTACCGGACTAGCAGGATACGAGCAGTACTTC
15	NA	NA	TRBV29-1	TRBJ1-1	CSVPRGGGFDTEAFF	TGCAGCGTTCCAAGAGGGGGGGGTTTTGACACTGAAGCTTTCTTT
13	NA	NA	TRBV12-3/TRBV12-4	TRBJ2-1	CASSPDTNNEQFF	TGTGCCAGCAGCCCGGACACAAACAATGAGCAGTTCTTC
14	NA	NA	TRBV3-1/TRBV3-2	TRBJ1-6	CASSQRTVYSPLHF	TGTGCCAGCAGCCAGAGGACAGTCTATTCACCCCTCCACTTT
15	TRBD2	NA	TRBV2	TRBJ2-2	CASSPALAGVGELFF	TGTGCCAGCAGTCCCGCCCTAGCGGGGGTAGGGGAGCTGTTTTTT
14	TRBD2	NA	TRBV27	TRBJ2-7	CASSFSGSSYEQYF	TGTGCCAGCAGTTTTAGCGGGAGCTCCTACGAGCAGTACTTC
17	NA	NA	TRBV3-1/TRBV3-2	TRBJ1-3	CASSRGPGTSGGNTIYF	TGTGCCAGCAGCCGCGGGCCCGGGACATCGGGGGGAAACACCATATATTTT
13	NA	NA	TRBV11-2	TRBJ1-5	CASSFFPDQPQHF	TGTGCCAGCAGCTTTTTTCCCGATCAGCCCCAGCATTTT
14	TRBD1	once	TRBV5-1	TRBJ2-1	CASSLGDRGHEQFF	TGCGCCAGCAGCTTGGGGGACAGGGGTCATGAGCAGTTCTTC
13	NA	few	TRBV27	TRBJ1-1	CASSLSGGAEAFF	TGTGCCAGCAGTTTATCTGGCGGGGCCGAAGCTTTCTTT
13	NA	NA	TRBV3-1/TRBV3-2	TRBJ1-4	CASSQVGAEKLFF	TGTGCCAGCAGCCAAGTTGGGGCTGAAAAACTGTTTTTT
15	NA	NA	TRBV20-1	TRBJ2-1	CSASRQAREYNEQFF	TGCAGTGCTAGTCGACAGGCCAGGGAATACAATGAGCAGTTCTTC
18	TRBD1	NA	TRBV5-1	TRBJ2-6	CASSPPTGVPAGANVLTF	TGCGCCAGCAGCCCCCCGACAGGGGTTCCGGCTGGGGCCAACGTCCTGACTTTC